These 11 T cell receptor beta chains were all obtained from the same sample, sequenced in a study of OX40 agonist ivuxolimab in advanced cancers. The repertoire was sequenced with immunoSEQ multiplex PCR; TCRdb's copy has only in-frame clones and lacks some. The data show 25,000 to 35,000 clones, 84% seen once. The material sequenced was CD4+ or CD8+ T cells sorted from blood, taken in a trial of the OX40 agonist ivuxolimab. The receptor source for this set is an adult with an advanced solid tumor such as melanoma, head and neck, liver or kidney cancer.

J is TRBJ1-2 and V is TRBV7-9; 7 bases align to TRBD1. The ends lost 5 bases at V and 3 bases at J; junction bases unmatched: 9. This CDR3 region has 15 residues. The germline gives CDR1 SEHNR, CDR2 FQNEAQ (reference sequence). The CDR3 DNA follows: TGTGCCAGCAGCAACCGGGACAGCGGGTACTATGGCTACACCTTC. Translation gives CASSNRDSGYYGYTF.

The rearrangement uses TRBV4-1 and TRBJ1-1, with 8 positions matching TRBD1. Germline lookup yields CDR1 MGHRA and CDR2 YSYEKL. There are 15 residues in the CDR3. J gave up 4 bases and V 4 bases, and 8 bases lay outside the gene matches. The CDR3 loop reads CASSPRQGLGTEAFF. CDR3 bases: TGCGCCAGCAGCCCTCGACAGGGGCTGGGCACTGAAGCTTTCTTT.

The chain couples TRBV5-8 to TRBJ2-7, with D perhaps TRBD2 (6 bases). The germline CDR1 and CDR2 sequences are SGHTS and YDEGEE. Trimming cost V 4 bases and J 0 bases, with 11 bases left between them. The CDR3 covers 14 residues. The CDR3 sequence: CASSQWEASYEQYF. The CDR3 nucleotides are TGTGCCAGCAGCCAATGGGAGGCCTCCTACGAGCAGTACTTC.

This chain uses TRBV10-3 with TRBJ1-4, with 7 nucleotides matching TRBD1. This CDR3 is 15 amino acids long. Trimming cost V 3 bases and J 2 bases; bases outside gene matches: 3. Per germline, CDR1 ENHRY and CDR2 SYGVKD. The CDR3 protein is CAISDKGATNEKLFF. CDR3 coding DNA: TGTGCCATCAGTGATAAGGGGGCGACTAATGAAAAACTGTTTTTT.

The rearrangement joins TRBV7-8 to TRBJ2-1; TRBD2 matches 8 bases. CDR3 length: 15 amino acids. Germline V gene sequence: CDR1 SGHVS, CDR2 FQNEAQ. Trimming removed 0 bases from V and 4 bases from J; junction bases left unmatched: 2. CDR3 DNA sequence: TGTGCCAGCAGCTTAGCCAGCGGGGGTTACAATGAGCAGTTCTTC. Its translation: CASSLASGGYNEQFF.

The V call is TRBV4-2, the J call TRBJ2-3; 11 bases match TRBD2. Per the germline V gene, CDR1 is LGHNA and CDR2 is YNFKEQ. Germline trimming cut 3 bases from V and 2 bases from J; bases unmatched to any gene: 7. This CDR3 contains 17 residues. CDR3 region: CASSHLVGLAATDTQYF. CDR3 coding DNA: TGTGCCAGCAGCCACCTAGTGGGACTAGCGGCCACAGATACGCAGTATTTT.

V usage is TRBV7-9 and J usage is TRBJ2-2; 7 bases fit TRBD2. Germline V gene sequence: CDR1 SEHNR, CDR2 FQNEAQ (reference sequence). The CDR3 sequence is 15 residues long. J was trimmed by 9 bases and V by 9 bases; bases with no gene match: 16. CDR3 sequence reads: CASLRAGDPFRELFF. In nucleotides, the CDR3 is TGTGCCAGTCTCAGGGCGGGAGACCCCTTCCGGGAGCTGTTTTTT.

The chain joins TRBV7-9 to TRBJ1-2, with D perhaps matching TRBD1 (5 bases). Germline V gives CDR1 SEHNR, CDR2 FQNEAQ (reference sequence). Trimming pared 1 base from V and 3 bases from J, leaving 15 bases between. This CDR3 contains 16 residues. The chain's CDR3 is CASSLGGRAEDYGYTF. In DNA, the CDR3 is TGTGCCAGCAGCTTAGGGGGCAGGGCGGAGGACTATGGCTACACCTTC. The whole variable domain, filled in from reference TRBV7-9 and TRBJ1-2, reads DTGVSQNPRHKITKRGQNVTFRCDPISEHNRLYWYRQTLGQGPEFLTYFQNEAQLEKSRLLSDRFSAERPKGSFSTLEIQRTEQGDSAMYLCASSLGGRAEDYGYTFGSGTRLTVV.

In its sample, this clone was seen a few times. Other DNA sequences in the sample encode the same CDR3. This sequence joins TRBV7-3 and TRBJ1-1; D is undetermined. CDR3 size: 14 residues. With 2 bases removed from V and 1 base from J, the gap between germline ends came to 8 bases. In germline, CDR1 is SGHTA, CDR2 FQGTGA. This CDR3 reads CASSLGLGNTEAFF. The CDR3 coding sequence is TGTGCCAGCAGCTTAGGGTTGGGGAACACTGAAGCTTTCTTT.

The chain combines TRBV4-3 with TRBJ2-7; D call uncertain. The germline gives CDR1 LGHNA, CDR2 YSLEER. V was trimmed by 3 bases and J by 2 bases, leaving 11 bases between them. This CDR3 has 14 amino acids. CDR3 residues: CASSQWVGTYEQYF. The CDR3 nucleotides read TGCGCCAGCAGCCAGTGGGTAGGGACCTACGAGCAGTACTTC.

The chain uses TRBV13 and TRBJ2-2, with a possible D match to TRBD2 (5 bases). V lost 10 bases and J lost 7, with 16 bases in between. Germline V CDR1 and CDR2: PRHDT, FYEKMQ (reference sequence). The CDR3 is 13 residues long. The CDR3 DNA reads as TGTGCCACTACCTTTGGGAGCGGCGGGGAGCTGTTTTTT. This sequence encodes CATTFGSGGELFF.